This T cell receptor beta chain was identified during a study of blood T cell repertoires in COVID-19 (dated by TCRdb to about 2020). Broadly, across the study: Samples covering the acute and convalescent phases of COVID-19 were provided by collaborators in the United States, Italy and Spain. The prospective study material was composed of cDNA or gDNA derived from T cells, B-cell-depleted T cells, or PBMCs. The dataset comprised deeply sampled blood TCRbeta repertoires from subjects exposed to, actively infected with, or recovered from COVID-19. The repertoires were released in a freely available public database intended as a resource for research on the immune response to SARS-CoV-2. The samples were drawn from the first 160 participants of the ongoing ImmuneRACE study and from 950 to 1,500 subjects provided by 6 global collaborators. A de-identified subject ID, COVID-19 status, age in years and sex were almost always included in the sample metadata. Where available, HLA class I and class II types were obtained from metadata supplied by the sample provider rather than from assay-based typing.

The research as a whole found: How much clinical and demographic metadata was included differed by source and by participant, and the metadata was provided uncurated.

In the case of this clone: What antigen it recognizes has not been identified. Within one base of it there is no much larger clone, and no base qualities were kept.

Looking up the germline V gene yields CDR1 MNHEY and CDR2 SVGAGI. Here V drops 5 bases and J drops 2 bases, and the junction holds 7 bases not matched to any gene. The CDR3 contains 15 residues, cysteine and phenylalanine counted. Just the 45-base CDR3 DNA is kept, in frame starting at base 1. The immunoSEQ Assay, a bias-controlled multiplex PCR, was used to amplify TCRbeta CDR3 regions from genomic DNA. As for the authors' bioinformatics: Within the assay, amplification of reference gene primers was used to estimate how many nucleated cells each sample contained. To quantify the absolute abundance of each unique TCRbeta CDR3 rearrangement, sequence reads were collapsed and filtered. For each sample, productive Simpson clonality was calculated by taking the square root of Simpson's diversity index across productive rearrangements. What TCRdb holds here is the immuneACCESS table cut down to in-frame rearrangements. Part of the clones is not present; checked against another copy, under half of the missing clones reflect an unresolved V gene, and the others are unexplained. V and J calls and clone size are as listed in that table; D and trimming were resolved from the DNA. The sample data list 85,000 to 120,000 clones, and around four fifths of these were observed just once. The ten largest clones take up more than 9% of the sample.

Collaborating institutions collected whole blood in K2EDTA tubes following their own protocols. For TCRbeta analysis, collaborators shipped samples as frozen whole blood, isolated PBMCs, or DNA extracted from either of those sample types. The V and J genes are TRBV6-5 and TRBJ1-2; TRBD1 fits 8 bases in the junction. The sample taken for sequencing was peripheral blood. The sequence derives from a man aged 35 to 55 with active or convalescent COVID-19. The CDR3 corresponds to CASSNQGAPNYGYTF. The nucleotide sequence reads TGTGCCAGCAGTAATCAGGGGGCTCCAAACTATGGCTACACCTTC.